These T cell receptor beta chains were read from a single sample in a study of regulatory T cells in long-lasting Graves disease. TCRdb analysed the multiplex PCR reads with MiXCR anew, one entry per CDR3 protein. The repertoire includes just over 600,000 distinct CDR3 sequences, 15% to 20% of them detected once, and around 19% sits in the top ten. These data are also associated with another study on T cells in Graves' hyperthyroidism and ophthalmopathy.

Sequencing was performed on peripheral blood mononuclear cells (PBMCs), taken at new diagnosis, from a patient treated with antithyroid drugs. These TCRs come from a woman aged 25 to 39 with Graves disease. Both conserved end residues are trimmed from each CDR3. Clone size is not always given. Where it is, it says once, few, many or a class for expanded clones.

>few|TRBJ1-6|13|TRBV5-5
ASSPGTGFQSPLH
>few|TRBJ2-7|20|TRBV28
ASSSSLPGTGGISATSYEQY
>few|TRBJ2-5|14|TRBV24-1
ATSDATGTGGETQY
>NA|TRBJ2-5|11|TRBV6-1
ASSGQKRETQY
>many|TRBJ1-6|13|TRBV7-2
ASSPTGQENSPLH
>many|TRBJ1-5|12|TRBV3-1
ASSQGDRVTAQH
>many|TRBJ1-5|10|TRBV2
ASRQSIGPQH
>NA|TRBJ2-5|13|TRBV6-2/TRBV6-3
ASAPPNSLGETQY
>many|TRBJ2-1|13|TRBV20-1
SARSARGVYNEQF
>many|TRBJ2-7|14|TRBV28
ASSLTGGSRSYEQY
>NA|TRBJ2-7|14|TRBV7-9
ASSTNTGSYFAEQY
>many|TRBJ2-7|17|TRBV7-9
ASSFYRGSTGSPTYEQY
>few|TRBJ2-5|13|TRBV7-3
ASSEQSGRGETQY
>many|TRBJ1-5|14|TRBV20-1
SARAVAGTGNQPQH